Listed below are T cell receptor beta chains from one sample, sequenced in a study of blood T cells in healthy people across ages. TCRdb recomputed calls from the 5' RACE reads with MiXCR, one row per CDR3 protein. The sample includes 700,000 to 950,000 distinct CDR3 sequences, approximately 39% of them seen just once. The material sequenced was blood. The receptors were gathered from a woman aged 60-70 years in good health. The CDR3 runs from the conserved cysteine through the conserved F or W. The D gene is left open where the match is weak. Some rows mark clone size as missing; the rest say once, few, many or name a class of expanded clone.

j_call clone_size d_call v_call cdr3_aa cdr3_nt
TRBJ2-1 - - TRBV5-1 CASSLDGGYYNEQFF TGCGCCAGCAGCTTGGATGGCGGATACTACAATGAGCAGTTCTTC
TRBJ1-1 - - TRBV12-3/TRBV12-4 CASSFSGGDTEAFF TGTGCCAGCAGTTTCTCCGGGGGAGACACTGAAGCTTTCTTT
TRBJ2-5 - - TRBV6-2/TRBV6-3 CASSYSSSADEQYF TGTGCCAGCAGTTACTCATCTAGCGCAGATGAGCAGTACTTC
TRBJ2-5 few TRBD1 TRBV2 CASSGWTGEETQYF TGTGCCAGCAGTGGATGGACAGGGGAAGAGACCCAGTACTTC
TRBJ2-5 - TRBD2 TRBV20-1 CSTRVPSGDQETQYF TGCAGTACTAGAGTCCCTAGCGGGGACCAAGAGACCCAGTACTTC
TRBJ1-2 - - TRBV20-1 CSAADTNNYGYTF TGCAGTGCTGCAGATACCAATAACTATGGCTACACCTTC
TRBJ2-1 - TRBD2 TRBV7-2 CASTTFSGLAFRYEQFF TGTGCCAGCACCACCTTTTCCGGACTAGCCTTCAGGTATGAGCAGTTCTTC
TRBJ2-1 - TRBD2 TRBV27 CASTSSGSPREQFF TGTGCCAGCACGTCTAGCGGGAGTCCTCGTGAGCAGTTCTTC
TRBJ2-7 once TRBD1 TRBV14 CASSQDGTGASSYEQYF TGTGCCAGCAGCCAAGATGGGACAGGGGCGAGCTCCTACGAGCAGTACTTC
TRBJ2-5 - - TRBV20-1 CSARLVETQYF TGCAGTGCACGACTAGTGGAGACCCAGTACTTC
TRBJ2-1 few - TRBV9 CASSVGSLVYNEQFF TGTGCCAGCAGCGTGGGCTCGTTGGTATACAATGAGCAGTTCTTC
TRBJ2-7 - - TRBV11-2 CASSLVVGGQYF TGTGCCAGCAGCTTAGTGGTGGGGGGGCAGTACTTC
TRBJ2-3 few - TRBV21-1 CAPRDTQYF TGTGCCCCGAGGGATACGCAGTATTTT
TRBJ2-1 - TRBD2 TRBV20-1 CSASQLAGETQFF TGCAGTGCTAGTCAACTAGCGGGGGAGACCCAGTTCTTC
TRBJ1-1 - - TRBV3-1 CASSQGKGQAFF TGTGCCAGCAGCCAAGGTAAAGGGCAGGCTTTCTTT
TRBJ2-6 - - TRBV7-9 CASSRKDSGANVLTF TGTGCCAGCAGCAGAAAGGACTCTGGGGCCAACGTCCTGACTTTC
TRBJ2-5 - TRBD2 TRBV7-2 CASSLGSSSGGAFQTQYF TGTGCCAGCAGCTTAGGGTCCTCTAGCGGGGGGGCTTTTCAGACCCAGTACTTC
TRBJ2-2 once - TRBV7-3 CASSSPAATGELFF TGTGCCAGCAGTTCTCCGGCAGCCACCGGGGAGCTGTTTTTT
TRBJ1-1 few - TRBV6-1 CASSEYKGGTEAFF TGTGCCAGCAGTGAATATAAGGGAGGAACTGAAGCTTTCTTT
TRBJ2-5 - - TRBV30 CAWIPGLETQYF TGTGCCTGGATACCAGGGTTGGAGACCCAGTACTTC
TRBJ2-5 - TRBD2 TRBV28 CASRGGIWETQYF TGTGCCAGCAGGGGAGGGATTTGGGAGACCCAGTACTTC
TRBJ2-1 - TRBD2 TRBV14 CASSLWVAGLSYNEQFF TGTGCCAGCAGCCTTTGGGTAGCGGGGCTCTCCTACAATGAGCAGTTCTTC
TRBJ2-7 - TRBD1 TRBV7-2 CASSQRTGGYEQYF TGTGCCAGCAGCCAAAGGACAGGGGGCTACGAGCAGTACTTC
TRBJ2-7 few - TRBV4-1 CASSQDVLSYEQYF TGCGCCAGCAGCCAAGACGTCCTCTCCTACGAGCAGTACTTC
TRBJ2-1 - - TRBV6-2/TRBV6-3 CASSSQKLVVGEQFF TGTGCCAGCAGTTCACAGAAACTAGTGGTGGGCGAGCAGTTCTTC
TRBJ2-1 few TRBD2 TRBV7-2 CASSLALAGVYNEQFF TGTGCCAGCAGCTTAGCGCTAGCGGGGGTCTACAATGAGCAGTTCTTC
TRBJ1-1 - - TRBV4-2 CASSQGVGLNTEAFF TGTGCCAGCAGCCAAGGGGTCGGATTGAACACTGAAGCTTTCTTT
TRBJ1-1 - - TRBV7-9 CASSLGSPMNTEAFF TGTGCCAGCAGCTTAGGTTCACCCATGAACACTGAAGCTTTCTTT
TRBJ2-7 - TRBD2 TRBV11-2 CGSSPGLGAYNEQYF TGTGGCAGCAGCCCGGGACTAGGGGCCTACAATGAGCAGTACTTC
TRBJ2-3 - TRBD1 TRBV20-1 CSARGETGVDTQYF TGCAGTGCTAGGGGAGAAACAGGGGTAGATACGCAGTATTTT
TRBJ1-2 - - TRBV7-9 CASSLEGRFYGYTF TGTGCCAGCAGCTTAGAGGGCAGGTTCTATGGCTACACCTTC
TRBJ1-2 - - TRBV3-1 CASSQDGRLNGYTF TGTGCCAGCAGCCAAGATGGCAGGTTGAATGGCTACACCTTC
TRBJ2-2 - TRBD1 TRBV20-1 CSARRTGNTGELFF TGCAGTGCTAGGAGGACAGGGAACACCGGGGAGCTGTTTTTT
TRBJ1-2 - - TRBV9 CASSVGQRSGYTF TGTGCCAGCAGCGTAGGACAGAGGAGTGGCTACACCTTC
TRBJ1-2 - - TRBV20-1 CSAIFGPGGYTF TGCAGTGCTATATTCGGGCCGGGGGGCTACACCTTC
TRBJ1-1 - - TRBV7-8 CASSLNGPGAEAFF TGTGCCAGCAGCTTGAATGGGCCGGGCGCTGAAGCTTTCTTT
TRBJ1-2 - - TRBV2 CASSERSRGGYGYTF TGTGCCAGCTCCGAAAGGTCCAGGGGCGGCTATGGCTACACCTTC
TRBJ2-1 few TRBD1 TRBV28 CASSLYRGEQFF TGTGCCAGCAGTTTATACAGGGGTGAGCAGTTCTTC
TRBJ2-3 few - TRBV2 CASRDYGDTQYF TGTGCCAGCAGGGACTACGGGGATACGCAGTATTTT
TRBJ1-6 few TRBD1 TRBV13 CASSLAQGDNSPLHF TGTGCCAGCAGCTTAGCCCAGGGGGATAATTCACCCCTCCACTTT